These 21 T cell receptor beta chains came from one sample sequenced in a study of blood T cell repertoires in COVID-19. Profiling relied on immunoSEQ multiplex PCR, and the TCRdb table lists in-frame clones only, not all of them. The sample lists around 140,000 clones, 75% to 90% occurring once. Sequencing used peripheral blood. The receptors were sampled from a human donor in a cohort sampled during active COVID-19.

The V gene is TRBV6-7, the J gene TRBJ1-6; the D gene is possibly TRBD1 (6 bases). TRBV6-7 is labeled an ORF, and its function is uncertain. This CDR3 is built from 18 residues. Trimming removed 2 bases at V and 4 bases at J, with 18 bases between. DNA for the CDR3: TGTGCCAGCAGTTACGCGCGATTCGACAGGCCGTATAATTCACCCCTCCACTTT. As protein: CASSYARFDRPYNSPLHF.

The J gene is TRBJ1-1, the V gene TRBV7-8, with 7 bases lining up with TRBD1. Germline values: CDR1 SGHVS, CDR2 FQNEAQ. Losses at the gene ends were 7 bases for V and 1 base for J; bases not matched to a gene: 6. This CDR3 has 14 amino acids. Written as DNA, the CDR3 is TGTGCCAGCAAAAACGGACAGGCGAACACTGAAGCTTTCTTT. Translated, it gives CASKNGQANTEAFF.

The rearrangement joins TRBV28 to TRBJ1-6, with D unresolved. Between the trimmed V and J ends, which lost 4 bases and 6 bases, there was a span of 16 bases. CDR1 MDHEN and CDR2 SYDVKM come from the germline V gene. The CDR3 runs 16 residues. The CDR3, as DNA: TGTGCCAGCAGTTCCCCTTATGAGGGAATTAATTCACCCCTCCACTTT. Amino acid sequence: CASSSPYEGINSPLHF.

CDR3 loop: CAWSTGTGASPLHF. The CDR3 DNA sequence: TGTGCCTGGAGTACCGGGACAGGGGCTTCACCCCTCCACTTT. The V gene is TRBV30, the J gene TRBJ1-6; 10 positions agree with TRBD1. The V segment lost 2 bases and the J segment 9 bases; nucleotides outside the gene matches: 4. This CDR3 spans 14 amino acids. Per the germline V gene, CDR1 is GTSNPN and CDR2 is SVGIG (reference sequence).

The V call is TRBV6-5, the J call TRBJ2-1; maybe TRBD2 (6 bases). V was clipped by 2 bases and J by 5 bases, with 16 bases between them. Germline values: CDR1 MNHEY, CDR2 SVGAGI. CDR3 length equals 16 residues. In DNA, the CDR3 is TGTGCCAGCAGTTACGTCGCGCCTAGCGTTAACAATGAGCAGTTCTTC. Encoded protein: CASSYVAPSVNNEQFF.

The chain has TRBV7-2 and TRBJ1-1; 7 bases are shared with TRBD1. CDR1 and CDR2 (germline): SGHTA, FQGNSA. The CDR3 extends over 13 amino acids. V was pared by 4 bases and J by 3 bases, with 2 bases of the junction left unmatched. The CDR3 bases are TGTGCCAGCAGCTCCGACAGGGACACTGAAGCTTTCTTT. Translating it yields CASSSDRDTEAFF.

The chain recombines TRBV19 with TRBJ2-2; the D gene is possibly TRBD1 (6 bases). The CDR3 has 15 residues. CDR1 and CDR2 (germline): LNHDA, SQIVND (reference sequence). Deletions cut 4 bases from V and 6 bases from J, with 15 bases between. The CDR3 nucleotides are TGTGCCAGTAGTACCCGGTCAGGGGAACCCGGGGAGCTGTTTTTT. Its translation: CASSTRSGEPGELFF.

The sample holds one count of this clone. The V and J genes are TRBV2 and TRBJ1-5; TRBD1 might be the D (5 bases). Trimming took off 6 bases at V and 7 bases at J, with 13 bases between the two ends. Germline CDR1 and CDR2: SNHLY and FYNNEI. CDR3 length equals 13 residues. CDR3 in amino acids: CASSGGERQPQHF. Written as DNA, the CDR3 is TGTGCCAGCAGCGGAGGGGAGAGGCAGCCCCAGCATTTT. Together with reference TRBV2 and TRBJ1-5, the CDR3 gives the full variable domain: EPEVTQTPSHQVTQMGQEVILRCVPISNHLYFYWYRQILGQKVEFLVSFYNNEISEKSEIFDDQFSVERPDGSNFTLKIRSTKLEDSAMYFCASSGGERQPQHFGDGTRLSIL.

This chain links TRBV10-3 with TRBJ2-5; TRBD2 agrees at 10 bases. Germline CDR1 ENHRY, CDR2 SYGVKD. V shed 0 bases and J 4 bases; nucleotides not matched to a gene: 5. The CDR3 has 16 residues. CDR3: CAISESRLAGAETQYF. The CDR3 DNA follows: TGTGCCATCAGTGAGTCGCGGCTAGCGGGGGCAGAGACCCAGTACTTC.

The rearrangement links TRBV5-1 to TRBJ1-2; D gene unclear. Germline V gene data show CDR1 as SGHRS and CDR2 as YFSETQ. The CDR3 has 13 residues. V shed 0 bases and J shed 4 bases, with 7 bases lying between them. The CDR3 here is CASSLDRPYGYTF. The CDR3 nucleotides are TGCGCCAGCAGCTTGGACAGACCCTATGGCTACACCTTC.

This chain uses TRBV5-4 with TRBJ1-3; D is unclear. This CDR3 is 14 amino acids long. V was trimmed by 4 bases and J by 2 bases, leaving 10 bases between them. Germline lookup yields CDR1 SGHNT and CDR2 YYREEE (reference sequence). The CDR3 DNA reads TGTGCCAGCAGCCCGTCAGTTACTGGAAACACCATATATTTT. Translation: CASSPSVTGNTIYF.

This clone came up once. CDR3 residues: CASSQGGNQPQHF. The CDR3 DNA follows: TGTGCCAGCAGCCAGGGTGGGAATCAGCCCCAGCATTTT. V is TRBV28 and J is TRBJ1-5; TRBD1 might be the D (5 bases). Germline CDR1 MDHEN, CDR2 SYDVKM. The CDR3 is 13 residues long. Deletions cut 6 bases from V and 4 bases from J, with 10 bases between.

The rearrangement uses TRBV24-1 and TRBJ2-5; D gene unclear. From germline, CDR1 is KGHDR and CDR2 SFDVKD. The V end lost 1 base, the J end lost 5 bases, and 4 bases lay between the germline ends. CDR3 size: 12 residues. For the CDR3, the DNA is TGTGCCACCAGTGATTTAAGCGAGACCCAGTACTTC. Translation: CATSDLSETQYF.

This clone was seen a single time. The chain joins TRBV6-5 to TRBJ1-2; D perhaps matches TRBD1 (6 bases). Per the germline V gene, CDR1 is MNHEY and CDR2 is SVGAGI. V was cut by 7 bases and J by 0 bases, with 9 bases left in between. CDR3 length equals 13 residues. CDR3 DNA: TGTGCCAGCAAAGGGGGAGCTAACTATGGCTACACCTTC. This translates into CASKGGANYGYTF.

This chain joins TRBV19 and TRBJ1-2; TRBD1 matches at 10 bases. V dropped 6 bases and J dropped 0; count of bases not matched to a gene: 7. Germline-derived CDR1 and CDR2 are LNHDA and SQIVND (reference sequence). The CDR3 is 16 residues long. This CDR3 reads CASSPGTGAPNYGYTF. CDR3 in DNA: TGTGCCAGTAGCCCCGGGACAGGGGCCCCTAACTATGGCTACACCTTC.

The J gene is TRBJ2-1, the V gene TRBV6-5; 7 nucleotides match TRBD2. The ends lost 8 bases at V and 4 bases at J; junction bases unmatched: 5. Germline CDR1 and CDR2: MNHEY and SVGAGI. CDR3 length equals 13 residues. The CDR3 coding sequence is TGTGCCAGCTCACCGGGACTATACAATGAGCAGTTCTTC. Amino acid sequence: CASSPGLYNEQFF.

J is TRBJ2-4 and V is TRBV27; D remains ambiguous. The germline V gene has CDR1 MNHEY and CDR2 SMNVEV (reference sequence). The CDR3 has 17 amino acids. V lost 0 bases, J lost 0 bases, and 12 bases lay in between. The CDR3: CASSLSIQDLAKNIQYF. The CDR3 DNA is TGTGCCAGCAGTTTATCGATCCAAGACTTAGCCAAAAACATTCAGTACTTC.

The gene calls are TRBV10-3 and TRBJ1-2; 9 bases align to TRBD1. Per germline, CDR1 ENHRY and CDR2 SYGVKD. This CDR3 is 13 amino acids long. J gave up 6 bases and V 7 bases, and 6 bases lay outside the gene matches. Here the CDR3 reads CAITRQGGNGYTF. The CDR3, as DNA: TGTGCCATCACTCGACAGGGGGGGAATGGCTACACCTTC.

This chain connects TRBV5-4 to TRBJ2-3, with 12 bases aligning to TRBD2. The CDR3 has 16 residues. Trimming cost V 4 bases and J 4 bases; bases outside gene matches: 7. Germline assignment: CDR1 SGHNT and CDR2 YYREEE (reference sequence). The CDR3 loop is CASSPPSGGAPDTQYF. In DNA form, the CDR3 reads TGTGCCAGCAGCCCTCCTAGCGGGGGGGCCCCAGATACGCAGTATTTT.

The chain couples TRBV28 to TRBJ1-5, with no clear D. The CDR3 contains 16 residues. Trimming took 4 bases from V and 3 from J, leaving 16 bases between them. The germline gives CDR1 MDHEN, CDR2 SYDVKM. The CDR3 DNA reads TGTGCCAGCAGTTATTTGAAGAGGCTCTTCAATCAGCCCCAGCATTTT. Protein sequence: CASSYLKRLFNQPQHF.

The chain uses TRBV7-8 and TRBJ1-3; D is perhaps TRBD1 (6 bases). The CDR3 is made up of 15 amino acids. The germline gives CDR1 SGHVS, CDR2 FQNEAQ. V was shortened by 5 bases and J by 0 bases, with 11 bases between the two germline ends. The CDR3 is CASSREGVSGNTIYF. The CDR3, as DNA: TGTGCCAGCAGCCGAGAGGGGGTCTCTGGAAACACCATATATTTT.